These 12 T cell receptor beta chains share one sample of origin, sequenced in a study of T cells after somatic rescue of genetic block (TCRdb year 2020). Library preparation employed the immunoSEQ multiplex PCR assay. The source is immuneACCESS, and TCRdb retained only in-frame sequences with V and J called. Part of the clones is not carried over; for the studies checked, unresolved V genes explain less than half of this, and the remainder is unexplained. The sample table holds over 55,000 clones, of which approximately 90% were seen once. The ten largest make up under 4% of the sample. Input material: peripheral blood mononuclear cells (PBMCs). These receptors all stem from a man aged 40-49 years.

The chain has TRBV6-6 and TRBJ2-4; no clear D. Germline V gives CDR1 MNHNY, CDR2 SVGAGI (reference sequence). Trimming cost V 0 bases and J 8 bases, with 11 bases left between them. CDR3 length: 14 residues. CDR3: CASSYSAGMDIQYF. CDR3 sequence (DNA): TGTGCCAGCAGTTACTCGGCTGGGATGGACATTCAGTACTTC.

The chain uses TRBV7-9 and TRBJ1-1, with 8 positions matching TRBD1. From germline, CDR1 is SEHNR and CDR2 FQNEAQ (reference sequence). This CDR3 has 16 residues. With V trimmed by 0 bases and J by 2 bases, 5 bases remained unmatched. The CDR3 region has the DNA TGTGCCAGCAGCTTAGCCAAAGGACAGGGAAACACTGAAGCTTTCTTT. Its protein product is CASSLAKGQGNTEAFF.

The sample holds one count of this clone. This CDR3 reads CAISVEGGTDTQYF. CDR3 DNA sequence: TGTGCCATCAGTGTCGAGGGGGGCACAGATACGCAGTATTTT. The chain links TRBV10-3 to TRBJ2-3; a weak D match, TRBD1 (6 bases). Germline CDR1 ENHRY, CDR2 SYGVKD. V lost 4 bases to trimming and J lost 1 base, with 9 bases between them. This CDR3 has 14 amino acids.

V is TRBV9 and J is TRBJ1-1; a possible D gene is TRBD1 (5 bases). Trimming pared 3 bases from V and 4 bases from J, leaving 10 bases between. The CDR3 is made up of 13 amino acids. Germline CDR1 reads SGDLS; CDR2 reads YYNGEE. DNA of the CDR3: TGTGCCAGCAGCGGGGGCTTCAGCACTGAAGCTTTCTTT. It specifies CASSGGFSTEAFF.

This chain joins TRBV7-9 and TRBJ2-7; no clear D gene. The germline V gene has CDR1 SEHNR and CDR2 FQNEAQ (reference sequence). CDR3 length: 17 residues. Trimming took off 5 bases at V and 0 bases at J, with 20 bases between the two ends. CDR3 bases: TGTGCCAGCAGCCCACCGCTGGCCGACCGACCCTCCTACGAGCAGTACTTC. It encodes CASSPPLADRPSYEQYF. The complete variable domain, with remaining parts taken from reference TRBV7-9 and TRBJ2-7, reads DTGVSQNPRHKITKRGQNVTFRCDPISEHNRLYWYRQTLGQGPEFLTYFQNEAQLEKSRLLSDRFSAERPKGSFSTLEIQRTEQGDSAMYLCASSPPLADRPSYEQYFGPGTRLTVT.

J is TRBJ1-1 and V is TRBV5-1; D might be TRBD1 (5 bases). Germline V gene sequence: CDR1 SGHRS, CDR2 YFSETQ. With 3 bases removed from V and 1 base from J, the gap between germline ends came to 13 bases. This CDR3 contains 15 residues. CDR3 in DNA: TGCGCCAGCAGCTCCCAGGGTCCCCCGAACACTGAAGCTTTCTTT. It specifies CASSSQGPPNTEAFF.

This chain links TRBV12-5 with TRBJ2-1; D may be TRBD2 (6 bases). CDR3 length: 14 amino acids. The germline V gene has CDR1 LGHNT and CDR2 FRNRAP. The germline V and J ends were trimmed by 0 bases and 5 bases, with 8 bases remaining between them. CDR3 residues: CASGLVPGDNEQFF. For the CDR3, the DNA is TGTGCTAGTGGTTTGGTACCGGGGGACAATGAGCAGTTCTTC.

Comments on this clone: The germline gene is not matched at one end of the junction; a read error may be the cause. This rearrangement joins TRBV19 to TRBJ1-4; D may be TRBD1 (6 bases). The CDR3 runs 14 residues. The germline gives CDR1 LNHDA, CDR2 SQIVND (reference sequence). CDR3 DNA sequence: TGTGCCAGTAGTCCGACAGGAACTAATGAAAAGCTGTTTTTT. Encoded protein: CASSPTGTNEKLFF. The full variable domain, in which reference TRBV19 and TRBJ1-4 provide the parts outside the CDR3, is DGGITQSPKYLFRKEGQNVTLSCEQNLNHDAMYWYRQDPGQGLRLIYYSQIVNDFQKGDIAEGYSVSREKKESFPLTVTSAQKNPTAFYLCASSPTGTNEKLFFGSGTQLSVL.

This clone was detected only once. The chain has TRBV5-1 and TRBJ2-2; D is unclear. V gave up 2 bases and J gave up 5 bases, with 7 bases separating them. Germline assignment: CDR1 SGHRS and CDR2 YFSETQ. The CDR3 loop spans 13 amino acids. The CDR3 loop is CASSFQGTGELFF. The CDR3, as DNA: TGCGCCAGCAGCTTCCAAGGGACCGGGGAGCTGTTTTTT. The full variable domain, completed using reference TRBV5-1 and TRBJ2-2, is KAGVTQTPRYLIKTRGQQVTLSCSPISGHRSVSWYQQTPGQGLQFLFEYFSETQRNKGNFPGRFSGRQFSNSRSEMNVSTLELGDSALYLCASSFQGTGELFFGEGSRLTVL.

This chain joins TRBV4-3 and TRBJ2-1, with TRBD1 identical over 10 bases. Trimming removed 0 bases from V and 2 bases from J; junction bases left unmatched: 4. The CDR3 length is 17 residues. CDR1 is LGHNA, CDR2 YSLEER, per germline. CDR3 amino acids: CASSQEVTGGPYNEQFF. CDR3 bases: TGCGCCAGCAGCCAAGAGGTGACAGGGGGCCCCTACAATGAGCAGTTCTTC.

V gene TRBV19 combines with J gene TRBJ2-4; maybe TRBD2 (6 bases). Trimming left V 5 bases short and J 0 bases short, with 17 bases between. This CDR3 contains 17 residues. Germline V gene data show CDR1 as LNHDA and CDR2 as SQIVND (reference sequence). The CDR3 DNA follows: TGTGCCAGTAGTGGAGTAACCGGGGGAAGAGCCAAAAACATTCAGTACTTC. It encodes CASSGVTGGRAKNIQYF.

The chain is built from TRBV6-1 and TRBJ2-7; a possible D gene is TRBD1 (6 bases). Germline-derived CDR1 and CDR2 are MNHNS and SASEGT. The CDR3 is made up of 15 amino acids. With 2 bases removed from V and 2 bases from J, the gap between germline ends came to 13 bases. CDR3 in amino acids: CASSELWTDTYEQYF. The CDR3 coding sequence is TGTGCCAGCAGTGAACTATGGACAGATACCTACGAGCAGTACTTC.